This T cell receptor beta chain derives from a study of blood T cell repertoires in COVID-19. Looking at the study overall: Researchers got acute and convalescent COVID-19 samples from the United States, Italy and Spain.

Authors' analysis steps: Estimation of nucleated cell counts relied on the amplification of reference gene primers. TCRdb keeps only in-frame clones here, not all; method: immunoSEQ multiplex PCR. V, J and clone size derive from that table, while D and trimming were established from the DNA sequence. The data contain approximately 230,000 clones, about nine tenths of them seen just once; the ten biggest clones take up about 16%. The germline V gene encodes CDR1 SGHRS and CDR2 YFSETQ. V was pared by 0 bases and J by 7 bases, with 19 bases between. The CDR3 has 16 residues. Those who participated ranged in age from 18 to 89 years and resided in about two dozen US areas. Cohorts were determined from participant-reported clinical history.

The receptor was derived from a man between 18 and 35 years old who had recovered from COVID-19. This chain links TRBV5-1 with TRBJ1-2; possibly TRBD1 for D (6 bases). Sequencing used PBMCs or T cells enriched from blood (not recorded which). The CDR3 loop reads CASSLAMGASGLGYTF. CDR3 bases: TGCGCCAGCAGCTTGGCCATGGGGGCGTCCGGTCTTGGCTACACCTTC.